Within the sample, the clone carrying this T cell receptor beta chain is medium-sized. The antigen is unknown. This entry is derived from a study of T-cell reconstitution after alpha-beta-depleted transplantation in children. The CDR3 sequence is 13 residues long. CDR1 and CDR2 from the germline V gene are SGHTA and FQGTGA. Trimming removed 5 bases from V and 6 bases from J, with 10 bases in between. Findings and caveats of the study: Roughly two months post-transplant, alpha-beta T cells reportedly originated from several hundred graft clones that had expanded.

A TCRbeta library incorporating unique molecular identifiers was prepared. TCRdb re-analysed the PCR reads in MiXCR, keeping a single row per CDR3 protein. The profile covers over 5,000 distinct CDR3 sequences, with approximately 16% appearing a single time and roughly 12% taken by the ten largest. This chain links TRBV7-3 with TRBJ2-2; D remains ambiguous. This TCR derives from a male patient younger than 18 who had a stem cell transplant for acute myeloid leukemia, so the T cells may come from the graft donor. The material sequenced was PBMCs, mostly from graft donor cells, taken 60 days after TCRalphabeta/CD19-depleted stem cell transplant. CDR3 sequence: CASSLLSPGELFF. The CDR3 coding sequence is TGTGCCAGCAGCCTCCTAAGTCCCGGGGAGCTGTTTTTT.